The rows below give T cell receptor beta chains drawn from one sample of a study of spatial heterogeneity in lung cancer. TCRdb used MiXCR to reprocess the 5' RACE reads, holding one entry per CDR3 protein. This sample has around 20,000 distinct CDR3 sequences, with roughly 7.5% found just once. The sample here was lung tumor tissue, taken at surgery. Receptor source: a male donor with early-stage non-small cell lung cancer. The CDR3 runs from the conserved cysteine through the conserved F or W. The D gene is left open where the match is weak. Expanded clones are given a class, and other clones once, few, many or no size at all.

>TRBV7-9|TRBJ1-1|medium-sized|-
TGTGCCAGCAGCTCAGGACAAGGGACTGAAGCTTTCTTT
CASSSGQGTEAFF
>TRBV6-6|TRBJ2-6|many|-
TGTGCCAGCAGTTACTTCGCGGGACAGATACTCTCTGGGGCCAACGTCCTGACTTTC
CASSYFAGQILSGANVLTF
>TRBV20-1|TRBJ2-7|many|-
TGCAGTGCTTCACTAGGGGGGAGTACCTACGAGCAGTACTTC
CSASLGGSTYEQYF
>TRBV5-1|TRBJ2-2|many|TRBD1
TGCGCCAGCAGCCCCCTAACAGGGGCGGACACCGGGGAGCTGTTTTTT
CASSPLTGADTGELFF
>TRBV7-2|TRBJ2-3|few|-
TGTGCCAGCACCCTGGGGGTTTCTAGCACAGATACGCAGTATTTT
CASTLGVSSTDTQYF
>TRBV30|TRBJ1-3|-|-
TGTGCCTGGAGTGTAGGGGGTCACTCTGGAAACACCATATATTTT
CAWSVGGHSGNTIYF
>TRBV5-1|TRBJ2-3|medium-sized|-
TGCGCCAGCAGCTTGGATCGGGTAGATACGCAGTATTTT
CASSLDRVDTQYF
>TRBV28|TRBJ2-7|many|TRBD2
TGTGCCAGCAGTCCTTTTCTACTAGCGGGGCGGTGGCAGTACTTC
CASSPFLLAGRWQYF
>TRBV19|TRBJ2-5|few|TRBD2
TGTGCCAGTAGTAGACCTAGCGGGGGGACCTTACAAGAGACCCAGTACTTC
CASSRPSGGTLQETQYF
>TRBV9|TRBJ2-3|medium-sized|TRBD2
TGTGCCAGCACCCTAGGTACTAGCGGGGGGGCCTTGACGGCGGAAAGGAGCACAGATACGCAGTATTTT
CASTLGTSGGALTAERSTDTQYF
>TRBV20-1|TRBJ2-5|many|-
TGCAGTGCTAGGATTGGGGTAGAGACCCAGTACTTC
CSARIGVETQYF
>TRBV5-1|TRBJ2-1|-|TRBD1
TGCGCCAGCAGCACAACAGGGGGAGCCTACAATGAGCAGTTCTTC
CASSTTGGAYNEQFF
>TRBV6-1|TRBJ1-2|many|TRBD1
TGTGCCAGCCTGGGACAGAACTATGGCTACACCTTC
CASLGQNYGYTF
>TRBV25-1|TRBJ2-3|few|-
TGTGCCACCCAGATTAGCACAGATACGCAGTATTTT
CATQISTDTQYF
>TRBV9|TRBJ2-7|medium-sized|TRBD1
TGTGCCAGCAGCGTGTCCGGGACAGGAATCGAGCAGTACTTC
CASSVSGTGIEQYF
>TRBV3-1|TRBJ1-1|many|-
TGTGCCAGCAGCCCCCCCGGAATGAACACTGAAGCTTTCTTT
CASSPPGMNTEAFF
>TRBV29-1|TRBJ1-2|many|-
TGCAGCGTTGGACCGATCCCCGACATTACAGGGTTGGGCTATGGCTACACCTTC
CSVGPIPDITGLGYGYTF
>TRBV20-1|TRBJ2-3|few|-
TGCAGTGCTAAGTCCCTTGATTATACGCAGTATTTT
CSAKSLDYTQYF
>TRBV7-2|TRBJ2-7|few|-
TGTGCCAGCAGCTTAGCCCCCTCAGGGACCTCCTACGAGCAGTACTTC
CASSLAPSGTSYEQYF
>TRBV7-2|TRBJ2-2|many|-
TGTGCCAGCAGCCCGACCCCCACTAGGTACACCGGGGAGCTGTTTTTT
CASSPTPTRYTGELFF
>TRBV3-1|TRBJ1-4|many|-
TGTGCCAGCAGCCAGAGGGGGTCCAATGAAAAACTGTTTTTT
CASSQRGSNEKLFF
>TRBV2|TRBJ1-3|many|-
TGTGCCAGAAGTGCGGGAGACTCTGGAAACACCATATATTTT
CARSAGDSGNTIYF
>TRBV20-1|TRBJ2-7|many|-
TGCAGTGCAGGCCGCGCGGGGCGCTACGAGCAGTACTTC
CSAGRAGRYEQYF
>TRBV7-9|TRBJ1-5|few|TRBD1
TGTGCCAGCAGCTTTCAGGGGGCGAATCAGCCCCAGCATTTT
CASSFQGANQPQHF
>TRBV29-1|TRBJ2-7|medium-sized|-
TGCAGCGTTGAAGGTTCAGGGGCAGCCGAGCAGTACTTC
CSVEGSGAAEQYF
>TRBV6-5|TRBJ1-3|-|-
TGTGCCAGCAGCTCCGGACAGTTCTCTGGAAACACCATATATTTT
CASSSGQFSGNTIYF
>TRBV7-3|TRBJ1-5|many|TRBD1
TGTGCCAGCAGCCCGGACAGGGCTCAGCCCCAGCATTTT
CASSPDRAQPQHF
>TRBV29-1|TRBJ2-5|few|TRBD2
TGCAGCGTTGGGGGGGGGTATGGAGAGACCCAGTACTTC
CSVGGGYGETQYF
>TRBV5-6|TRBJ2-7|-|-
TGTGCCAGCAGCCCGGACCACTCCTACGAGCAGTACTTC
CASSPDHSYEQYF
>TRBV30|TRBJ1-5|medium-sized|-
TGTGCCTGGGCAGGGGCGGTCAATCAGCCCCAGCATTTT
CAWAGAVNQPQHF
>TRBV27|TRBJ2-5|-|-
TGTGCCAGCAGTTTCAAGGGGCAAGAGACCCAGTACTTC
CASSFKGQETQYF
>TRBV12-3/TRBV12-4|TRBJ2-7|many|-
TGTGCCAGCAGTTTTTTCCGGCAGAAGGGCGAGCAGTACTTC
CASSFFRQKGEQYF
>TRBV27|TRBJ2-3|-|-
TGTGCCAGCAGTTTATGGCCGCGGGGGCCCACAGATACGCAGTATTTT
CASSLWPRGPTDTQYF
>TRBV6-1|TRBJ1-5|many|-
TGTGCCAGCAGTCCCGGGACGGGGTACTATCAGCCCCAGCATTTT
CASSPGTGYYQPQHF
>TRBV7-9|TRBJ2-6|-|-
TGTGCCAGCAGCTTAGAGGTTCGGGCTGGGGCCAACGTCCTGACTTTC
CASSLEVRAGANVLTF
>TRBV7-2|TRBJ1-4|-|-
TGTGCCAGCAGCTTAGAAGCGGTGGGCAGGGCTAATGAAAAACTGTTTTTT
CASSLEAVGRANEKLFF
>TRBV29-1|TRBJ1-1|many|TRBD1
TGCAGCGTGAGGGGGACAGGGGATGCTGAAGCTTTCTTT
CSVRGTGDAEAFF
>TRBV11-2|TRBJ2-7|medium-sized|TRBD1
TGTGCCAGCAGCTCAGCCGGGACAGGGAATTCCTACGAGCAGTACTTC
CASSSAGTGNSYEQYF
>TRBV24-1|TRBJ1-2|medium-sized|TRBD1
TGTGCCACCAGTGACAACAGGGGGCTGAACTATGGCTACACCTTC
CATSDNRGLNYGYTF
>TRBV6-2/TRBV6-3|TRBJ2-1|few|TRBD2
TGTGCCAGCAGTTACGGGACTAGCGGGGGCAATGAGCAGTTCTTC
CASSYGTSGGNEQFF
>TRBV20-1|TRBJ2-7|many|-
TGCAGTGCTAGAGATCTCCAGTACGAGCAGTACTTC
CSARDLQYEQYF
>TRBV5-5|TRBJ2-7|many|-
TGTGCCAGCAGCTTGGCCCCACTGGCGACCTACGAGCAGTACTTC
CASSLAPLATYEQYF
>TRBV6-6|TRBJ2-7|many|-
TGTGCCAGCAGTGGCCGGGACCCTCTCCCCTACGAGCAGTACTTC
CASSGRDPLPYEQYF
>TRBV29-1|TRBJ1-3|many|-
TGCAGCGTTTGGGGGGGTCCCTCTGGAAACACCATATATTTT
CSVWGGPSGNTIYF
>TRBV29-1|TRBJ2-5|many|-
TGCAGCGTTGATAGGGGGAGCCTCCAAGAGACCCAGTACTTC
CSVDRGSLQETQYF
>TRBV5-1|TRBJ1-2|many|-
TGCGCCAGTACCCAGGATTCTCGCCCGTATGGCTACACCTTC
CASTQDSRPYGYTF
>TRBV20-1|TRBJ2-4|few|TRBD1
TGCAGTGCTAGGACGACACATAGGACAGGCCTAGCCAAAAACATTCAGTACTTC
CSARTTHRTGLAKNIQYF
>TRBV5-1|TRBJ2-3|many|-
TGCGCCAGCAGCTTAGATGTGAGCACAGATACGCAGTATTTT
CASSLDVSTDTQYF
>TRBV7-8|TRBJ1-1|-|-
TGTGACAGAAGATTAGCCGGCAGCTTGAACACTGAAGCTTTCTTT
CDRRLAGSLNTEAFF
>TRBV5-1|TRBJ2-3|-|TRBD1
TGCGCCAGCAGCTCGGACAGGGGGCTAAGCACAGATACGCAGTATTTT
CASSSDRGLSTDTQYF
>TRBV27|TRBJ2-7|-|-
TGTGCCAGCAGTTTGTTCAGGTCGAGTGAGCAGTACTTC
CASSLFRSSEQYF
>TRBV21-1|TRBJ1-5|medium-sized|-
TGTGCCAGCAGCTTAAAGAGGGTCGCTAATCAGCCCCAGCATTTT
CASSLKRVANQPQHF
>TRBV19|TRBJ1-6|few|-
TGTGCCAGTAGTGCTTCGGGTTCACCCCTCCACTTT
CASSASGSPLHF